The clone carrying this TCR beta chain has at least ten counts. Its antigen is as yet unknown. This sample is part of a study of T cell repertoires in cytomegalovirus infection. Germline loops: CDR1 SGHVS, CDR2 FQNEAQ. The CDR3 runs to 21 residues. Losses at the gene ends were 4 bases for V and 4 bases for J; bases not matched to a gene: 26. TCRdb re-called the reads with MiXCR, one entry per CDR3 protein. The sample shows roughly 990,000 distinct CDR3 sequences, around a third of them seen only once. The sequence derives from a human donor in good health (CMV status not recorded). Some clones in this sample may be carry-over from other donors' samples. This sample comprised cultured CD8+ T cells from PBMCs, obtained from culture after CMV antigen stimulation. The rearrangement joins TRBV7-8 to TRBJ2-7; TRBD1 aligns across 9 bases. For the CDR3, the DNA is TGTGCCAGCAGCTCTCCCGACCAATGGACAGGGGACATCGGGGGGATTTACGAGCAGTACGTC. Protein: CASSSPDQWTGDIGGIYEQYV.